The 21 T cell receptor beta chains listed next were all sequenced from one sample in a study of spatial heterogeneity in lung cancer. Overall study results and limits: Tumor mutation count correlated with how many alpha and beta TCRs expanded intratumorally.

TCRdb used MiXCR to reprocess the 5' RACE reads, holding one entry per CDR3 protein. The repertoire holds approximately 25,000 distinct CDR3 sequences, with approximately 9% as singletons. These receptors' antigens are unknown. Regarding time point: sample taken at primary tumor resection. This specimen consisted of lung tumor tissue, obtained at surgery. The receptors shown here come from a male donor with early-stage non-small cell lung cancer.

This clonotype was recorded many times. The chain couples TRBV10-3 to TRBJ2-7, with D unclear. Looked up from germline, CDR1 is ENHRY and CDR2 is SYGVKD. The CDR3 runs 13 residues. V lost 3 bases and J 1 base, leaving 7 bases between the germline ends. The CDR3: CAISDEESYEQYF. CDR3 nucleotides: TGTGCCATCAGTGACGAAGAATCCTACGAGCAGTACTTC.

Within the sample, this clonotype is medium-sized (0.01 to 0.1%). This chain links TRBV6-5 with TRBJ2-3, with 10 bases matching TRBD2. The CDR3 is made up of 15 amino acids. Germline CDR1 MNHEY, CDR2 SVGAGI. The V segment lost 2 bases and the J segment 1 base; nucleotides outside the gene matches: 0. The CDR3 DNA sequence: TGTGCCAGCAGTTACGGACTAGCGGGCACAGATACGCAGTATTTT. It is translated as CASSYGLAGTDTQYF.

This clonotype came up many times. This chain connects TRBV28 to TRBJ2-5, with 10 bases matching TRBD1. V shed 4 bases, J shed 2 bases, and the junction held 4 bases outside the gene matches. Germline CDR1 MDHEN, CDR2 SYDVKM. The CDR3 has 15 residues. CDR3 nucleotides: TGTGCCAGCAGTTCAGGACAGGGGGGACAAGAGACCCAGTACTTC. Translating gives CASSSGQGGQETQYF.

This clonotype has only a few counts. This CDR3 reads CASSEYADTQYF. CDR3 nucleotide sequence: TGTGCCAGCAGCGAGTACGCGGATACGCAGTATTTT. The chain is built from TRBV28 and TRBJ2-3; D is unresolved. The V end was cut by 6 bases, the J end by 6 bases, with 10 bases between. This CDR3 region has 12 residues. The germline V gene has CDR1 MDHEN and CDR2 SYDVKM.

This clonotype came up many times. The J gene is TRBJ2-7, the V gene TRBV3-1; D is unresolved. V lost 6 bases and J 1 base, leaving 10 bases between the germline ends. CDR3 length: 13 amino acids. Germline loops: CDR1 LGHDT, CDR2 YNNKEL (reference sequence). CDR3 amino acids: CASSRSGSYEQYF. CDR3 coding DNA: TGTGCCAGCAGTCGCAGTGGTTCCTACGAGCAGTACTTC.

This clonotype was counted at least ten times. The rearrangement joins TRBV19 to TRBJ2-2, with a possible D match to TRBD1 (6 bases). Trimming took 5 bases from V and 6 from J, leaving 10 bases between them. Germline CDR1 and CDR2: LNHDA and SQIVND (reference sequence). This CDR3 is built from 13 residues. Here the CDR3 reads CASSFRGAGELFF. The CDR3 DNA sequence: TGTGCCAGTAGTTTCAGGGGCGCCGGGGAGCTGTTTTTT.

A few counts support this clonotype. The chain recombines TRBV20-1 with TRBJ2-5; 8 bases agree with TRBD2. V shed 3 bases and J 3 bases; nucleotides not matched to a gene: 0. Germline V gene data show CDR1 as DFQATT and CDR2 as SNEGSKA (reference sequence). The CDR3 totals 12 residues. DNA for the CDR3: TGCAGTGCTAGCGGGGGGGAAGAGACCCAGTACTTC. It yields the protein CSASGGEETQYF.

This clonotype is deemed medium-sized. The rearrangement links TRBV28 to TRBJ2-5; perhaps TRBD1 as D (6 bases). V was cut by 4 bases and J by 2 bases, with 14 bases left in between. Germline V gives CDR1 MDHEN, CDR2 SYDVKM. There are 15 residues in the CDR3. The CDR3: CASSSRTEWQETQYF. The CDR3 nucleotides are TGTGCCAGCAGTTCCCGGACAGAATGGCAAGAGACCCAGTACTTC. Using reference TRBV28 and TRBJ2-5 for the parts outside the CDR3, the full variable domain is DVKVTQSSRYLVKRTGEKVFLECVQDMDHENMFWYRQDPGLGLRLIYFSYDVKMKEKGDIPEGYSVSREKKERFSLILESASTNQTSMYLCASSSRTEWQETQYFGPGTRLLVL.

Ten or more counts support this clonotype. This chain joins TRBV12-3 or TRBV12-4 and TRBJ2-7; 8 bases align to TRBD2. The V and J ends lost 3 bases and 0 bases, in that order; junction bases with no gene match: 4. The CDR3 consists of 15 residues. CDR3 nucleotide sequence: TGTGCCAGCAGTTTTGGCGGGGGGCTCTCCTACGAGCAGTACTTC. Translating it yields CASSFGGGLSYEQYF.

This clonotype was observed a few times. The chain is built from TRBV9 and TRBJ2-3, with 7 bases lining up with TRBD1. The CDR3 runs 14 residues. V shed 4 bases and J 3 bases; nucleotides not matched to a gene: 5. Per the germline V gene, CDR1 is SGDLS and CDR2 is YYNGEE. CDR3 in amino acids: CASSLLGQTDTQYF. The DNA for the CDR3 is TGTGCCAGCAGCTTACTGGGACAGACAGATACGCAGTATTTT.

V usage is TRBV2 and J usage is TRBJ1-5; D is unclear. CDR3 length equals 13 residues. The germline CDR1 and CDR2 sequences are SNHLY and FYNNEI. V was clipped by 11 bases and J by 5 bases, with 16 bases between them. This CDR3 reads CACRAEKDQPQHF. The CDR3 DNA sequence: TGTGCCTGCCGGGCCGAAAAGGATCAGCCCCAGCATTTT.

This clonotype was seen at least ten times. The gene calls are TRBV9 and TRBJ2-7, with D perhaps TRBD1 (5 bases). The CDR3 covers 14 residues. CDR1 is SGDLS, CDR2 YYNGEE, per germline. Trimming removed 4 bases at V and 0 bases at J, with 11 bases between. The CDR3 sequence: CASSWGLSSYEQYF. The CDR3 DNA sequence: TGTGCCAGCAGCTGGGGCCTGAGCTCCTACGAGCAGTACTTC.

In this sample, this clonotype turned up many times. Here the CDR3 DNA reads TGCAGTGCTAGGGGGACTAGCGGGAACTACAATGAGCAGTTCTTC. As protein: CSARGTSGNYNEQFF. J is TRBJ2-1 and V is TRBV20-1; 13 nucleotides align to TRBD2. This CDR3 region has 15 residues. Germline CDR1 and CDR2: DFQATT and SNEGSKA (reference sequence). V trimming: 3 bases; J trimming: 3 bases; junction bases outside the gene matches: 2.

This clonotype was picked up a small number of times. This chain uses TRBV6-5 with TRBJ2-7; TRBD2 agrees at 15 bases. Germline V gene sequence: CDR1 MNHEY, CDR2 SVGAGI. The CDR3 extends over 17 amino acids. The J segment lost 3 bases and the V segment lost 2 bases, leaving 5 bases of the junction unmatched. The CDR3 region is CASSYGLAGGFGYEQYF. Written as DNA, the CDR3 is TGTGCCAGCAGTTACGGACTAGCGGGAGGGTTTGGCTACGAGCAGTACTTC.

V and J are TRBV5-1 and TRBJ2-5; weak D call: TRBD1 (6 bases). V dropped 0 bases and J dropped 4 bases, with 7 bases sitting between them. The CDR3 runs 13 residues. The germline V gene encodes CDR1 SGHRS and CDR2 YFSETQ. In DNA form, the CDR3 reads TGCGCCAGCAGCTTGGCAGGGGCAGAGACCCAGTACTTC. Amino acids: CASSLAGAETQYF.

This clonotype was counted a few times. This chain joins TRBV6-5 and TRBJ2-1; 7 nucleotides match TRBD2. Germline trimming cut 11 bases from V and 5 bases from J; bases unmatched to any gene: 15. CDR3 length: 15 residues. Germline assignment: CDR1 MNHEY and CDR2 SVGAGI. The chain's CDR3 is CAATGSLADNNEQFF. CDR3 nucleotides: TGTGCCGCTACCGGGAGCCTAGCGGATAACAATGAGCAGTTCTTC.

This clonotype was seen a few times. Here the CDR3 reads CASRQGDQPQHF. The CDR3 DNA is TGTGCCAGCAGGCAAGGGGATCAGCCCCAGCATTTT. The chain uses TRBV6-5 and TRBJ1-5; D is perhaps TRBD1 (5 bases). This CDR3 comprises 12 residues. The germline gives CDR1 MNHEY, CDR2 SVGAGI. V was clipped by 6 bases and J by 5 bases, with 8 bases between them.

This clonotype was recorded many times. CDR3 nucleotides: TGTGCCAGCAGCCCCCTCGGGACTAGCGGGGGGGCAGATACGCAGTATTTT. Its translation: CASSPLGTSGGADTQYF. This chain links TRBV7-2 with TRBJ2-3; 16 bases are shared with TRBD2. CDR3 length: 17 residues. Germline V lookup: CDR1 SGHTA, CDR2 FQGNSA. V lost 5 bases and J lost 4; bases outside the gene matches: 6.

By its share, this clonotype is medium-sized (0.01 to 0.1%). The J gene is TRBJ2-3, the V gene TRBV12-3 or TRBV12-4, with 10 bases aligning to TRBD2. V was clipped by 10 bases and J by 5 bases; unmatched bases: 9. This CDR3 contains 14 residues. As DNA, the CDR3 is TGTGCCACCACCGGGACTAGCGTGGGAGATACGCAGTATTTT. Protein product: CATTGTSVGDTQYF.

This clonotype was seen a handful of times. DNA of the CDR3: TGTGCCAGCAGTTTGTCTATGTTGCCAGGAGGAACTGAAGCTTTCTTT. It yields the protein CASSLSMLPGGTEAFF. V is TRBV12-3 or TRBV12-4 and J is TRBJ1-1; the D is unclear. The germline V and J ends were trimmed by 3 bases and 5 bases, with 19 bases remaining between them. The CDR3 loop spans 16 amino acids.

This clonotype was observed many times. The chain links TRBV6-5 to TRBJ1-5; D remains ambiguous. In germline, CDR1 is MNHEY, CDR2 SVGAGI. Trimming took off 6 bases at V and 4 bases at J, with 16 bases between the two ends. The CDR3 totals 15 residues. The chain's CDR3 is CASRPWGRVNQPQHF. CDR3 nucleotide sequence: TGTGCCAGCAGGCCCTGGGGTAGGGTGAATCAGCCCCAGCATTTT.